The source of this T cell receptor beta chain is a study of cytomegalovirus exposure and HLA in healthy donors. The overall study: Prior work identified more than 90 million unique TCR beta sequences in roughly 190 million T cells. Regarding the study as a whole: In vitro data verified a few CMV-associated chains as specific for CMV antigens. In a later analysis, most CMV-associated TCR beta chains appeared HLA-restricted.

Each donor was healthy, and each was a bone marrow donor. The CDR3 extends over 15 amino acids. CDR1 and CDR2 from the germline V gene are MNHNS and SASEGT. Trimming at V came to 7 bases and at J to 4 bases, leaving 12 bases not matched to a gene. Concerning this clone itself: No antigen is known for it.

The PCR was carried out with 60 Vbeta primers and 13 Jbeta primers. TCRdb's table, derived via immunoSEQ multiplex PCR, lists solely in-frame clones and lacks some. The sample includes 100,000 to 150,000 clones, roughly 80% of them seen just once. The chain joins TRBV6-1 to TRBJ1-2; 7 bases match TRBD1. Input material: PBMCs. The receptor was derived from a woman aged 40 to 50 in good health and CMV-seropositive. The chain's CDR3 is CASTGGDRVIYGYTF. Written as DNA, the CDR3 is TGTGCCAGCACCGGGGGGGACAGAGTAATCTATGGCTACACCTTC.